The present TCR beta chain was sequenced within a study of OX40 agonist ivuxolimab in advanced cancers. Clones were sequenced by immunoSEQ multiplex PCR, and TCRdb holds only the in-frame ones, with some missing. The repertoire includes approximately 99,000 clones, 85% to 95% of them detected once, and around 0.61% sits in the top ten. Deletions cut 1 base from V and 6 bases from J, with 10 bases between. CDR3 length: 13 amino acids. The germline CDR1 and CDR2 sequences are SGHRS and YFSETQ. The TCR sequence derives from an adult with an advanced solid tumor such as melanoma, head and neck, liver or kidney cancer. V gene TRBV5-1 combines with J gene TRBJ1-2; D possibly corresponds to TRBD1 (5 bases). The source was CD4+ or CD8+ T cells sorted from blood, collected in a trial of the OX40 agonist ivuxolimab. Here the CDR3 reads CASSLWDRDGYTF. The CDR3 DNA sequence: TGCGCCAGCAGCTTGTGGGACCGGGATGGCTACACCTTC. Looking up the rest from reference TRBV5-1 and TRBJ1-2 gives the full variable domain: KAGVTQTPRYLIKTRGQQVTLSCSPISGHRSVSWYQQTPGQGLQFLFEYFSETQRNKGNFPGRFSGRQFSNSRSEMNVSTLELGDSALYLCASSLWDRDGYTFGSGTRLTVV.